These T cell receptor beta chains were read from a single sample in a study of blood T cell repertoires in COVID-19. Data came from immunoSEQ multiplex PCR; TCRdb stores just in-frame clones and leaves some out. The repertoire consists of under 200,000 clones, with 83% occurring once and the leading ten covering roughly 6.1%. Sequenced material: peripheral blood. These receptors were collected from a woman aged 40 to 55 with acute or convalescent COVID-19. Both conserved end residues are part of each CDR3. The D gene is left open where the match is weak. Clone size appears in some rows only: once, few, many, or a class for an expanded clone.

TGTGCCAGCTCACCGGGACAGGGGCTTCCTGAAGCTTTCTTT | CASSPGQGLPEAFF | TRBV18 | . | TRBJ1-1 | TRBD1
TGTGCCAGCAGCCCCACTAGCGGGGCCTACAATGAGCAGTTCTTC | CASSPTSGAYNEQFF | TRBV5-4 | . | TRBJ2-1 | TRBD2
TGTGCCAGCTCCCCGATTACAGGGAAAGAGACCCAGTACTTC | CASSPITGKETQYF | TRBV18 | . | TRBJ2-5 | .
TGTGCCAGCAGTTTATCGGGCCCCGACACCGGGGAGCTGTTTTTT | CASSLSGPDTGELFF | TRBV27 | . | TRBJ2-2 | .
TGTGCCAGCAGCCCACCCCCAGAATGGCGGGAGGTGGCAGATACGCAGTATTTT | CASSPPPEWREVADTQYF | TRBV28 | . | TRBJ2-3 | TRBD2
TGCGCCAGCAGCCCCCAACAGGGGGCCAGGGAGACCCAGTACTTC | CASSPQQGARETQYF | TRBV5-1 | . | TRBJ2-5 | TRBD1
TGTGCCAGCAATCGAGAAACAGTTGAAAAACTGTTTTTT | CASNRETVEKLFF | TRBV2 | . | TRBJ1-4 | .
TGCGCCAGCAGCCCCGGACAGCCTTATGAAGCTTTCTTT | CASSPGQPYEAFF | TRBV5-1 | . | TRBJ1-1 | .
TGTGCCAGCAGCTTGGTGGTAGGAGGGGTCTTCTACGAGCAGTACTTC | CASSLVVGGVFYEQYF | TRBV5-5 | few | TRBJ2-7 | .
TGTGCCAGTAGCTACGAACGGAGTAGCGGAATCAATGAGCAGTTCTTC | CASSYERSSGINEQFF | TRBV19 | once | TRBJ2-1 | .
TGTGCCAGCAGCCTTCGACTGGGAGGAACTGAAGCTTTCTTT | CASSLRLGGTEAFF | TRBV14 | . | TRBJ1-1 | .
TGTGCCAGCAGCTTAGTCAGGGTCGGGGAAAAACTGTTTTTT | CASSLVRVGEKLFF | TRBV7-9 | . | TRBJ1-4 | .
TGTGCCAGCAGTGAGGGACAGTCAGGCAATCAGCCCCAGCATTTT | CASSEGQSGNQPQHF | TRBV6-1 | . | TRBJ1-5 | TRBD1
TGCGCCAGCAGTCTACCCACTGGGGGGGCCATTTCGGGAACAAGCGAGCAGTACTTC | CASSLPTGGAISGTSEQYF | TRBV5-1 | . | TRBJ2-7 | .
TGCGCCAGCAGCCACGCTCTAAGGGGTAGCGGGAGAGTAGAGACCCAGTACTTC | CASSHALRGSGRVETQYF | TRBV4-1 | . | TRBJ2-5 | TRBD2
TGTGCCAGCAAACTAGCGGGAAAGTACAATGAGCAGTTCTTC | CASKLAGKYNEQFF | TRBV27 | . | TRBJ2-1 | TRBD2
TGTGCCAGCAGCCCAACACACAGGGCGGGCTACAATGAGCAGTTCTTC | CASSPTHRAGYNEQFF | TRBV7-9 | . | TRBJ2-1 | .
TGTGCCAGCAGCCAAGGACTAGGAGAGGGACGCGAGCAGTACTTC | CASSQGLGEGREQYF | TRBV3-1/TRBV3-2 | . | TRBJ2-7 | .
TGCGCCAGCAGCCAGCTTATAGCGGGGGCCGTTTCCTACGAGCAGTACTTC | CASSQLIAGAVSYEQYF | TRBV4-1 | . | TRBJ2-7 | TRBD2
TGTGCCAACAGTGAAGCCCGACTATTATGGGATTCTTTCTTT | CANSEARLLWDSFF | TRBV6-1 | . | TRBJ1-1 | .
TGTGCCAGCAGTGTTAGCGGGGGGGCCTGGGAGACCCAGTACTTC | CASSVSGGAWETQYF | TRBV2 | few | TRBJ2-5 | TRBD2
TGCGCCAGCAGCTCGGGGAGGAGTAATGAAAAACTGTTTTTT | CASSSGRSNEKLFF | TRBV5-1 | . | TRBJ1-4 | .
TGTGCCAGCAGTGAAGCCGGGGAATACTACGAGCAGTACTTC | CASSEAGEYYEQYF | TRBV6-1 | . | TRBJ2-7 | .
TGTGCCAGCAGTTCCCCGAGCAGGGAAAACATTCAGTACTTC | CASSSPSRENIQYF | TRBV27 | . | TRBJ2-4 | .
TGTGCCTGGAGAGTAGCGGGACAGGGTGAAGCTTTCTTT | CAWRVAGQGEAFF | TRBV30 | few | TRBJ1-1 | TRBD1
TGTGCCTGGAGTGTACAGGAAGGGTCGGAGCAGTTCTTC | CAWSVQEGSEQFF | TRBV30 | . | TRBJ2-1 | .
TGCAGCGTTGTGGTGCGGGAGGTCTACAATGAGCAGTTCTTC | CSVVVREVYNEQFF | TRBV29-1 | . | TRBJ2-1 | TRBD2
TGCGCCAGCAGCTTGCAGGGGGACAGGGGGACTGAAGCTTTCTTT | CASSLQGDRGTEAFF | TRBV5-1 | . | TRBJ1-1 | TRBD1
TGTGCCAGCAGCCCTCTAGTCCGGGGAACAGATACGCAGTATTTT | CASSPLVRGTDTQYF | TRBV9 | . | TRBJ2-3 | .
TGTGCCAGCAGCCAAGAGGATAGCGGGCCCTACGAGCAGTACTTC | CASSQEDSGPYEQYF | TRBV4-2 | . | TRBJ2-7 | TRBD2
TGTGCCAGCCTACTAGCGGGGGGGCACGAGCAGTACTTC | CASLLAGGHEQYF | TRBV6-6 | few | TRBJ2-7 | TRBD2
TGTGCCAGCAGTGAAACGAGACAGGTAGTGAGCTACACCTTC | CASSETRQVVSYTF | TRBV2 | once | TRBJ1-2 | .
TGTGCCATCAGGGCGGGAGCCGGCACAGATACGCAGTATTTT | CAIRAGAGTDTQYF | TRBV10-3 | . | TRBJ2-3 | TRBD2
TGTGCCAGCAGCCAAGATTTGTCGAGGGGGGGCTCCTACGAGCAGTACTTC | CASSQDLSRGGSYEQYF | TRBV3-1/TRBV3-2 | . | TRBJ2-7 | .
TGCGCCAGCAGAGTGGCCGGGGAGGCTGAAGCTTTCTTT | CASRVAGEAEAFF | TRBV5-1 | . | TRBJ1-1 | .
TGCGCCAGCAGAAATCCCCGGGCAGGGGTGACCGGGGAGCTGTTTTTT | CASRNPRAGVTGELFF | TRBV4-1 | . | TRBJ2-2 | .
TGCGCCAGCAGTTTGGGACACCCACCAGGGCAGGGAAACATTCAGTACTTC | CASSLGHPPGQGNIQYF | TRBV5-1 | . | TRBJ2-4 | .
TGTGCCAGCACCCCGGGACAGGGGCTTGAAGCTTTCTTT | CASTPGQGLEAFF | TRBV27 | . | TRBJ1-1 | TRBD1
TGCGCCAGCAGCTTTCAGGGCATCCAAAACACTGAAGCTTTCTTT | CASSFQGIQNTEAFF | TRBV5-1 | . | TRBJ1-1 | .
TGTGCCAGTAGCATGTGGCCCCCTCGGGGTTCACCCCTCCACTTT | CASSMWPPRGSPLHF | TRBV19 | . | TRBJ1-6 | .
TGTGCCAGTAGTCAAGGGACAGCCTATGGCTACACCTTC | CASSQGTAYGYTF | TRBV19 | . | TRBJ1-2 | TRBD1
TGTGTCTCCACAGGGAGACTCCACGAGCAGTACTTC | CVSTGRLHEQYF | TRBV28 | . | TRBJ2-7 | .
TGTGCCAGCAGCCTTAGCGGGGGAGACAATGAGCAGTTCTTC | CASSLSGGDNEQFF | TRBV3-1/TRBV3-2 | . | TRBJ2-1 | TRBD2
TGTGCCAGCTCACCAGCCAAGGGGGCGGACAATGAGCAGTTCTTC | CASSPAKGADNEQFF | TRBV18 | . | TRBJ2-1 | TRBD1
TGTGCCAGCAGTTTAGAGGCAGGGTCCTCTGGAAACACCATATATTTT | CASSLEAGSSGNTIYF | TRBV28 | . | TRBJ1-3 | .
TGTGCCAGCAGTATGGGGGGGCCCGGGGAGCTGTTTTTT | CASSMGGPGELFF | TRBV27 | . | TRBJ2-2 | .
TGTGCCAGCTCCCAGACAGGGAAGGGGGACTATGGCTACACCTTC | CASSQTGKGDYGYTF | TRBV18 | . | TRBJ1-2 | TRBD1
TGCGCCAGCAGCCGAGCGCCTGGGGCCTCCCTTTGGCGACAGCCCCAGCATTTT | CASSRAPGASLWRQPQHF | TRBV4-1 | . | TRBJ1-5 | .
TGTGCCAGCTCACCAGATGCCCAGACAGGGCCAGCTTTCTTT | CASSPDAQTGPAFF | TRBV18 | . | TRBJ1-1 | TRBD1
TGTGCCAGCAGCCACCTCGGGGGAAGTAGGCTGCAGTATTTT | CASSHLGGSRLQYF | TRBV4-2 | . | TRBJ2-3 | .
TGCAGTGCTAGTATGGGGAGCTCCTATAATTCACCCCTCCACTTT | CSASMGSSYNSPLHF | TRBV20-1 | once | TRBJ1-6 | .
TGTGCCAGCAGCCTAGGGACAGTGACCGTTAATGAGCAGTTCTTC | CASSLGTVTVNEQFF | TRBV7-2 | . | TRBJ2-1 | TRBD1
TGTGCCTCCCAAACAAGCGGGAGGAACACCGGGGAGCTGTTTTTT | CASQTSGRNTGELFF | TRBV30 | . | TRBJ2-2 | TRBD2
TGTGCCAGCAGGATCGACAGGGGAGCTGGAAACACCATATATTTT | CASRIDRGAGNTIYF | TRBV2 | . | TRBJ1-3 | TRBD1
TGTGCCAGCAGCCAAGGGCAGGGGAATGAAAAACTGTTTTTT | CASSQGQGNEKLFF | TRBV7-9 | . | TRBJ1-4 | .
TGTGCCAGCAGCCAACTTTCGGAAAAACTGTTTTTT | CASSQLSEKLFF | TRBV4-2 | few | TRBJ1-4 | .
TGTGCCAGCAGCTTGATGGGCGACAGGGACATATTC | CASSLMGDRDIF | TRBV7-9 | . | TRBJ1-2 | TRBD1
TGTGCCAGCAGCGCCCTTTCCAGGGGAAATACGCAGTATTTT | CASSALSRGNTQYF | TRBV9 | . | TRBJ2-3 | .
TGTGCCAGCAGCCGCCCGGGATTACAAGAGACCCAGTACTTC | CASSRPGLQETQYF | TRBV11-2 | . | TRBJ2-5 | .